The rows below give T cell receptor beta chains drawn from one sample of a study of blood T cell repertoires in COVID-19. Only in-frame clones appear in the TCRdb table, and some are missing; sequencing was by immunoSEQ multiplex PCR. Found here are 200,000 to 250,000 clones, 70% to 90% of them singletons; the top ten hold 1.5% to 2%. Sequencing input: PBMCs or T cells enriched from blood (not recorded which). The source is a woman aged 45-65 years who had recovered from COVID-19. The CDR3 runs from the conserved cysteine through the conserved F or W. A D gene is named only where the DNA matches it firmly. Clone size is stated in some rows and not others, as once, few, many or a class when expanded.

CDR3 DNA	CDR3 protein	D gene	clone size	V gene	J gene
TGTGCCAGCAGTGATGACAGCAACTATGGCTACACCTTC	CASSDDSNYGYTF	.	.	TRBV6-4	TRBJ1-2
TGTGCCAGCGCGCGGGCCAGGAATAACTATGGCTACACCTTC	CASARARNNYGYTF	.	.	TRBV2	TRBJ1-2
TGTGCCAGCTCACCACGACAAGACAGCACTGAAGCTTTCTTT	CASSPRQDSTEAFF	.	few	TRBV18	TRBJ1-1
TGTGCCAGCAGCGAACCGGGGGAGCAGTTCTTC	CASSEPGEQFF	.	.	TRBV6-6	TRBJ2-1
TGCGCCAGCAGCTTTAGCGGGAGGGTTGCAGATACGCAGTATTTT	CASSFSGRVADTQYF	TRBD2	.	TRBV5-1	TRBJ2-3
TGCAGTGCTTCAGAGGGCTGGCCCCAGCATTTT	CSASEGWPQHF	.	.	TRBV20-1	TRBJ1-5
TGTGCCAGCAGCCAAGACAGCTACTATGGCTACACCTTC	CASSQDSYYGYTF	.	.	TRBV11-2	TRBJ1-2
TGTGCCAGCAGCTCAAAGGGACTAGCAAAAGGAGGAGATACGCAGTATTTT	CASSSKGLAKGGDTQYF	TRBD2	.	TRBV7-3	TRBJ2-3
TGTGCCTGGAGTCGATCGACCCGTAGCCAGCCCCAGCATTTT	CAWSRSTRSQPQHF	.	.	TRBV30	TRBJ1-5
TGTGCCAGCAAGGGACAGGGGACTGTAGGTGAAAAACTGTTTTTT	CASKGQGTVGEKLFF	TRBD1	once	TRBV2	TRBJ1-4
TGTGCCAGCTCCCAAATGACAGGTCTCTCTACTGAAGCTTTCTTT	CASSQMTGLSTEAFF	.	.	TRBV18	TRBJ1-1
TGTGCCTGGAGTGACCCTTACAGGGGTTTGGAGACCCAGTACTTC	CAWSDPYRGLETQYF	TRBD1	.	TRBV30	TRBJ2-5
TGTGCCAGCAGCTTTTCATTGGAGGGATATGGCTACACCTTC	CASSFSLEGYGYTF	.	.	TRBV11-2	TRBJ1-2
TGTGCCTGGAGTGGCCGCCAGGGGAAGTACGAGCAGTACTTC	CAWSGRQGKYEQYF	.	.	TRBV30	TRBJ2-7
TGTGCCATCAGCGGTAGGGGACAAGAGACCCAGTACTTC	CAISGRGQETQYF	.	.	TRBV10-3	TRBJ2-5
TGTGCCAGCAGCTTATCCCCGGAAGCTTTCTTT	CASSLSPEAFF	.	.	TRBV7-9	TRBJ1-1
TGCGCCAGCAGTGAGTCGGACAGGGCGAACGAGCAGTACTTC	CASSESDRANEQYF	TRBD1	.	TRBV10-1	TRBJ2-7
TGTGCCTGGAGTCGTAGCGGGAGGGCCTATCGGAATGAGCAGTTCTTC	CAWSRSGRAYRNEQFF	TRBD2	.	TRBV30	TRBJ2-1
TGTGCCAGCAGCTCGCTAGCGGGAGCCGGTGAGCAGTTCTTC	CASSSLAGAGEQFF	TRBD2	once	TRBV5-4	TRBJ2-1
TGCAGCGTTGAGGTCGTCGTGGGGGGGGAGACCCAGTACTTC	CSVEVVVGGETQYF	TRBD2	.	TRBV29-1	TRBJ2-5
TGTGCCAGCAGCTTAACTAGCGGCGACACCGGGGAGCTGTTTTTT	CASSLTSGDTGELFF	TRBD2	.	TRBV7-2	TRBJ2-2
TGTGCCAGCAGCGTTGGCCGTTCTCAGCCCCAGCATTTT	CASSVGRSQPQHF	.	.	TRBV5-6	TRBJ1-5
TGTGCCAGCTCACCACGACGAGGACAGACCTACGAGCAGTACTTC	CASSPRRGQTYEQYF	.	.	TRBV18	TRBJ2-7
TGCGCCAGCAGCCTTCTAGCGAGCTCCTACAATGAGCAGTTCTTC	CASSLLASSYNEQFF	.	.	TRBV5-1	TRBJ2-1
TGTGCCAGCGGACAGAGCAATTCACCCCTCCACTTT	CASGQSNSPLHF	.	.	TRBV12-3/TRBV12-4	TRBJ1-6
TGTGCCAGTACAACAGGGGAGGCCAATCAGCCCCAGCATTTT	CASTTGEANQPQHF	TRBD1	.	TRBV19	TRBJ1-5
TGTGCCAGCAGTACAACGGGCCAGAGGGATTCACCCCTCCACTTT	CASSTTGQRDSPLHF	.	once	TRBV27	TRBJ1-6
TGTGCCAGCAGCCCTCGGGGGGCGAATGAGCAGTTCTTC	CASSPRGANEQFF	.	once	TRBV27	TRBJ2-1
TGTGCCAGCCTTGGATGGGGGGAGTACACAGATACGCAGTATTTT	CASLGWGEYTDTQYF	.	.	TRBV28	TRBJ2-3
TGTGCCAGCAGATCCCGGGCCCCTAGGGGGTGGGGGTTTGGTAATGAGCAGTTCTTC	CASRSRAPRGWGFGNEQFF	.	.	TRBV2	TRBJ2-1
TGTGCCATCAGTGAGGTAGGGGGCGACTATGGCTACACCTTC	CAISEVGGDYGYTF	TRBD1	.	TRBV10-3	TRBJ1-2
TGCAGCGTTGAAGTCACTAGCCTAATACAAGAGACCCAGTACTTC	CSVEVTSLIQETQYF	.	.	TRBV29-1	TRBJ2-5
TGTGCCAGCAGAGGAGAACAGGGATCTACCTACGAGCAGTACTTC	CASRGEQGSTYEQYF	.	once	TRBV6-5	TRBJ2-7
TGTGCCAGCAGCGCCGACAGGGACAATGAGCAGTTCTTC	CASSADRDNEQFF	TRBD1	.	TRBV7-3	TRBJ2-1
TGTGCCAGTAGTAACATAGCGGGAGCGACAGATACGCAGTATTTT	CASSNIAGATDTQYF	TRBD2	.	TRBV19	TRBJ2-3
TGTGCCAGCAGCGTAGGACAGAACGTCGACTACGAGCAGTACTTC	CASSVGQNVDYEQYF	.	.	TRBV9	TRBJ2-7
TGTGCCAGCAGCTTGGAAGACCCGGGACTAGCCCTTGGCCTCGATGAGCAGTTCTTC	CASSLEDPGLALGLDEQFF	TRBD2	.	TRBV5-8	TRBJ2-1
TGTGCCAGCAGTTCGCCCAGCTCAGGGCGGGAGGGCTACACCTTC	CASSSPSSGREGYTF	.	.	TRBV28	TRBJ1-2
TGTGCCAGCAGCTCCCGGGACAACGATAATTCACCCCTCCACTTT	CASSSRDNDNSPLHF	.	.	TRBV7-9	TRBJ1-6
TGCAGCGTTGGGACTAGCGGGCCTTCCTACGAGCAGTACTTC	CSVGTSGPSYEQYF	TRBD2	.	TRBV29-1	TRBJ2-7
TGTGCCAGCAGCTCAACGGGACTAGCGGGAGCTGAGCAGTTCTTC	CASSSTGLAGAEQFF	TRBD2	.	TRBV7-3	TRBJ2-1
TGTGCCAGTAGTGACTATCGGAATAATTCACCCCTCCACTTT	CASSDYRNNSPLHF	.	.	TRBV19	TRBJ1-6
TGTGCCATCCGAGGGGGCCAAGAGACCCAGTACTTC	CAIRGGQETQYF	.	.	TRBV10-3	TRBJ2-5
TGTGCCAGCAGTTCCCTTGAAAAACTGTTTTTT	CASSSLEKLFF	.	.	TRBV28	TRBJ1-4
TGCGCCAGCAGCGAAGGGACTAGCGGGAGGAAGGTTAATGAGCAGTTCTTC	CASSEGTSGRKVNEQFF	TRBD2	.	TRBV5-1	TRBJ2-1
TGTGCCAGCAGCATTCCAGGGGTGGATGAGCAGTTCTTC	CASSIPGVDEQFF	.	.	TRBV28	TRBJ2-1
TGTGCCTGGAGTAGCCGGAGGGGCACTGAAGCTTTCTTT	CAWSSRRGTEAFF	.	.	TRBV30	TRBJ1-1
TGTGCCATCAGTGAGTCAGCAAGGACAGGCTGGAACACCATATATTTT	CAISESARTGWNTIYF	TRBD1	.	TRBV10-3	TRBJ1-3
TGTGCCAGCAGCTCCGGGGGGGAGTATGGCTACACCTTC	CASSSGGEYGYTF	.	.	TRBV28	TRBJ1-2
TGTGCCAGCAGCCATCCCGCGGGAGGGAGGCAAACAGAAGCTTTCTTT	CASSHPAGGRQTEAFF	.	.	TRBV4-2	TRBJ1-1
TGTGCCAGTAGTAAGGGCCCGGGGGGCCAGGTCTACGAGCAGTACTTC	CASSKGPGGQVYEQYF	.	.	TRBV19	TRBJ2-7
TGCGCCAGCAGCTCTTCGGACCGCGGGCAGGAAAAACTGTTTTTT	CASSSSDRGQEKLFF	.	.	TRBV5-1	TRBJ1-4
TGTGCCAGCTCACCATCAAACAATCAGGATGAGCAGTTCTTC	CASSPSNNQDEQFF	.	.	TRBV18	TRBJ2-1
TGTGCCAGCAGCGGTGGACAGGGGGCGCTACGGCAAGAGACCCAGTACTTC	CASSGGQGALRQETQYF	TRBD1	.	TRBV7-9	TRBJ2-5
TGTGCCAGCAGTTTACCAGGGTTCGGTGAAGCTTTCTTT	CASSLPGFGEAFF	.	.	TRBV12-3/TRBV12-4	TRBJ1-1
TGTGCCAGCAGTGAAGGACAGGCAACTAATGAAAAACTGTTTTTT	CASSEGQATNEKLFF	.	.	TRBV2	TRBJ1-4